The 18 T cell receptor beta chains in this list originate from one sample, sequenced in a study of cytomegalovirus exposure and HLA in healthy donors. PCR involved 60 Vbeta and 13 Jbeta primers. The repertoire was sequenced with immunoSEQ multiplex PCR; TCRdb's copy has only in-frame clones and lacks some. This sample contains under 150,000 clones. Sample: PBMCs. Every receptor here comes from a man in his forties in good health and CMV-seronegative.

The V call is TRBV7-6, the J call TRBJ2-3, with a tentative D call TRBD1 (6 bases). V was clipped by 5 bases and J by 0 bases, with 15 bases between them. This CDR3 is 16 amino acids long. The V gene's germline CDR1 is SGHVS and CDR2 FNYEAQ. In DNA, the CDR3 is TGTGCCAGCAGCACCCGACAGGTCTCTAGCACAGATACGCAGTATTTT. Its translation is CASSTRQVSSTDTQYF. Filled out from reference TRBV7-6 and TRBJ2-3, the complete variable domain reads GAGVSQSPRYKVTKRGQDVALRCDPISGHVSLYWYRQALGQGPEFLTYFNYEAQQDKSGLPNDRFSAERPEGSISTLTIQRTEQRDSAMYRCASSTRQVSSTDTQYFGPGTRLTVL.

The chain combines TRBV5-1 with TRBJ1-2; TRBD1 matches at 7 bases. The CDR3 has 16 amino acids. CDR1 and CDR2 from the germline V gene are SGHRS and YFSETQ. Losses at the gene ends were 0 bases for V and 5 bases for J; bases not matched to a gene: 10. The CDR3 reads CASSLALRDRAYGYTF. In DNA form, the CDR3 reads TGCGCCAGCAGCTTGGCTTTAAGAGACAGGGCTTATGGCTACACCTTC.

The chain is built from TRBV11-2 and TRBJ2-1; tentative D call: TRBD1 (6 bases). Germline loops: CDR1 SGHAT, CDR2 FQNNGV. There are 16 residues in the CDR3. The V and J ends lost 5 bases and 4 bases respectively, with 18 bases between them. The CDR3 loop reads CASSTTTGYQYNEQFF. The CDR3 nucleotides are TGTGCCAGCAGCACTACAACAGGGTACCAATACAATGAGCAGTTCTTC.

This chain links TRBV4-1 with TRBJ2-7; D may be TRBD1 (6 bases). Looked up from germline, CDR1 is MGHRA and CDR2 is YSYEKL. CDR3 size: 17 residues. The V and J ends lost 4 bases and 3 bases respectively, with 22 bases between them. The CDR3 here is CASSPVRGSAGDYEQYF. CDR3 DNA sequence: TGCGCCAGCAGCCCGGTCAGGGGTTCCGCCGGTGACTACGAGCAGTACTTC.

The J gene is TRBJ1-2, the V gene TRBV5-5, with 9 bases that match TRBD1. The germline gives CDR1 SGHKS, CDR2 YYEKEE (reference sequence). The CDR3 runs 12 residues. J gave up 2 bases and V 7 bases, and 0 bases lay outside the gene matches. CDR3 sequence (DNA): TGTGCCAGCGGACAGGGGAACTATGGCTACACCTTC. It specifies CASGQGNYGYTF. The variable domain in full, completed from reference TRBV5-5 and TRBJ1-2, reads DAGVTQSPTHLIKTRGQQVTLRCSPISGHKSVSWYQQVLGQGPQFIFQYYEKEERGRGNFPDRFSARQFPNYSSELNVNALLLGDSALYLCASGQGNYGYTFGSGTRLTVV.

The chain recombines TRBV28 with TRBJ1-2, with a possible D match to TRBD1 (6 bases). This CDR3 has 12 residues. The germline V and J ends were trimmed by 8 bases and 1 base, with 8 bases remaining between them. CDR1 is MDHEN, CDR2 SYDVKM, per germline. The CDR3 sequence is CASEGDNYGYTF. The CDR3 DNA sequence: TGTGCCAGCGAGGGGGATAACTATGGCTACACCTTC.

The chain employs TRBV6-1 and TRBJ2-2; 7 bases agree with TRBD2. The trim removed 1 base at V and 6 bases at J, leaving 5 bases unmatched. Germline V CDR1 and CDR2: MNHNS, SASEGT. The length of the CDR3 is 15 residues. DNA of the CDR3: TGTGCCAGCAGTGAAGGGGGGGGGATTCCCGGGGAGCTGTTTTTT. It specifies CASSEGGGIPGELFF.

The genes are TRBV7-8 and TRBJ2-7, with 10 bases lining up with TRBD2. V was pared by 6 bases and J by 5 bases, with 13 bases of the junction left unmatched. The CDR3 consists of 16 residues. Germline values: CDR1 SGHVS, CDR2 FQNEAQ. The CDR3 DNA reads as TGTGCCAGCAGTCATCGGAGCGGGGGGGCCTCACACGAGCAGTACTTC. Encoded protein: CASSHRSGGASHEQYF.

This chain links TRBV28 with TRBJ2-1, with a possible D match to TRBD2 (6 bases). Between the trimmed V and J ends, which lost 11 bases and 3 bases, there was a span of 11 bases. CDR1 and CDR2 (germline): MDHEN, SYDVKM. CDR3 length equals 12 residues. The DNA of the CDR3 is TGTGCCTCCGGGACTTTCTACAATGAGCAGTTCTTC. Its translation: CASGTFYNEQFF.

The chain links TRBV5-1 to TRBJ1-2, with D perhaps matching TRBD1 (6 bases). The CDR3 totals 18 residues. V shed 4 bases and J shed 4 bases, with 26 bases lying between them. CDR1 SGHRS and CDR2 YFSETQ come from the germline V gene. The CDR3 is CASSIHLGGGSKGYGYTF. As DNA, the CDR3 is TGCGCCAGCAGCATCCACCTAGGTGGGGGCTCCAAGGGCTATGGCTACACCTTC.

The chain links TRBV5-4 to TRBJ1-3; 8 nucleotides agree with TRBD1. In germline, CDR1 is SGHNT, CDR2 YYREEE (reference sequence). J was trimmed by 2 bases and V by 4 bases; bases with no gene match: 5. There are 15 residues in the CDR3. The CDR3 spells CASSLEDRAGNTIYF. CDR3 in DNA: TGTGCCAGCAGCCTGGAGGACAGGGCTGGAAACACCATATATTTT. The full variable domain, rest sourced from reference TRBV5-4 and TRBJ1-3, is ETGVTQSPTHLIKTRGQQVTLRCSSQSGHNTVSWYQQALGQGPQFIFQYYREEENGRGNFPPRFSGLQFPNYSSELNVNALELDDSALYLCASSLEDRAGNTIYFGEGSWLTVV.

The DNA for the CDR3 is TGCAGCGTCAAACAGGGATACTCCTACGAGCAGTACTTC. Residues: CSVKQGYSYEQYF. The rearrangement uses TRBV29-1 and TRBJ2-7; perhaps TRBD1 as D (6 bases). Between the trimmed V and J ends, which lost 6 bases and 0 bases, there was a span of 12 bases. This CDR3 has 13 residues. The germline gives CDR1 SQVTM, CDR2 ANQGSEA.

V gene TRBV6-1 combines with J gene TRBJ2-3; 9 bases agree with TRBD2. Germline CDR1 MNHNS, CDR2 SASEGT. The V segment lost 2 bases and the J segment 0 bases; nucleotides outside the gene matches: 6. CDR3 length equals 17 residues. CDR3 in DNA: TGTGCCAGCAGTGAAAACTGGCTAGCGGGGAGCACAGATACGCAGTATTTT. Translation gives CASSENWLAGSTDTQYF.

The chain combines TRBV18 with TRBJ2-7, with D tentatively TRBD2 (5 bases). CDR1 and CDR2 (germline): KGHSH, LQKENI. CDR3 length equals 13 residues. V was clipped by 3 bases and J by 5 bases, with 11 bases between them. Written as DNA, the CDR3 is TGTGCCAGCTCACCCAACAGACTAAACGAGCAGTACTTC. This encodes CASSPNRLNEQYF.

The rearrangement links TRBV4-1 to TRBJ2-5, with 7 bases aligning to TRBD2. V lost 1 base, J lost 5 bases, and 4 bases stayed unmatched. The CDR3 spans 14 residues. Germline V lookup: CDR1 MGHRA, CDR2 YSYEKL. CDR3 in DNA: TGCGCCAGCAGCCAAGGACTAGCTTCGGAGACCCAGTACTTC. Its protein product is CASSQGLASETQYF.

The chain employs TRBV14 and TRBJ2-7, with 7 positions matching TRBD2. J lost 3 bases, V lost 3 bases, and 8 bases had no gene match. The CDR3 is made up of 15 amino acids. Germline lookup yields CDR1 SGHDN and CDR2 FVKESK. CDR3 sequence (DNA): TGTGCCAGCAGCCATCCTAGGGAGGGCTTCTACGAGCAGTACTTC. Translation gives CASSHPREGFYEQYF.

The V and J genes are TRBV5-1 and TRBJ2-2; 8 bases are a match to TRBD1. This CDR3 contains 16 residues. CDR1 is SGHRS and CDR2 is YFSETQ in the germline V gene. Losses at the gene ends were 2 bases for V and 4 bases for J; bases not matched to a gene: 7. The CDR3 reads CASSFAWTGSTGELFF. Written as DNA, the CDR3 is TGCGCCAGCAGCTTTGCATGGACAGGGAGCACCGGGGAGCTGTTTTTT.

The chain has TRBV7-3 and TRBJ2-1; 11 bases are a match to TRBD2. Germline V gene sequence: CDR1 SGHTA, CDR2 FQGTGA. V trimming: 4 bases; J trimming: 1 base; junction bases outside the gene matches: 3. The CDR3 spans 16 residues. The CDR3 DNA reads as TGTGCCAGCAGCTCCCCTAGCGGGGGGTCCTACAATGAGCAGTTCTTC. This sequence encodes CASSSPSGGSYNEQFF.